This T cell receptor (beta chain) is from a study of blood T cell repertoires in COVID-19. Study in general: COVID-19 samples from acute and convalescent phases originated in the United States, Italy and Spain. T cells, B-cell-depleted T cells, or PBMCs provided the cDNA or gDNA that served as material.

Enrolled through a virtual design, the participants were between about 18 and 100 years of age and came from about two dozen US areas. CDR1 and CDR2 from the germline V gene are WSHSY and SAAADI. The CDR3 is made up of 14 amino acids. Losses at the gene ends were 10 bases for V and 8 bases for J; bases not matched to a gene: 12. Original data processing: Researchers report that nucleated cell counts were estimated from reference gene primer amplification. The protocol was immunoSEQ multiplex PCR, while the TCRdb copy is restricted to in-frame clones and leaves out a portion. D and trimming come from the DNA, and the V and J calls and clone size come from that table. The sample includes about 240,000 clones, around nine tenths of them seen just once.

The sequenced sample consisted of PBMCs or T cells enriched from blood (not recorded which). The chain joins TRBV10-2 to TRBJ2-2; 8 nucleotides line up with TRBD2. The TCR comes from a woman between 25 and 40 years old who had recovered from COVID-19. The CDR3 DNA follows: TGCGCCACCGAGGGTAGCGGGATAACAGGGGAGCTGTTTTTT. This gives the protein CATEGSGITGELFF.